Described below is a single T cell receptor beta chain sequence and its context. This clonotype was counted a few times. The target of this receptor is not known. The record has no base qualities; no much larger clone is one base away. The sample originates from a study of identical twins listed by TCRdb under 2016. For context, the study as a whole: To test whether fetal clonotypes persist, this study deep-sequenced TCR alpha and beta repertoires from monozygotic twins, from unrelated adults of various ages, and from cord blood. Replicate twin experiments were performed at different times using different library preparation protocols to rule out contamination. What the research found in general, with its limitations: Invariant T cells such as MAIT and iNKT could partly confound zero-insertion analyses, though diverse VJ usage argued against this for most clonotypes. In monozygotic twins, out-of-frame TCR alpha sharing was systematically underestimated by recombination models, although the models agreed with sharing between unrelated individuals. Abundant cord blood beta clonotypes carried fewer insertions; young adult naive repertoires showed a weaker similar trend, while memory repertoires showed none. A weaker excess of twin sharing was found in beta out-of-frame sequences because the signal-to-noise ratio was lowered by fewer shared sequences. Conclusions relied on cross-sectional statistical analysis, since the same donors could not be followed over many years. Compared with coincidental sharing between unrelated individuals, out-of-frame TCR alpha sequences shared between twins showed an excess of sequences with low generation probability.

Spanning cysteine to phenylalanine, the CDR3 consists of 13 amino acids. The DNA shown is the 39-base CDR3, in frame from base 1. Germline trimming: 5 bases from V, 7 bases from J; junction bases outside gene matches: 5. Libraries came from 5' RACE. Sequencing was performed on an Illumina HiSeq 2000. A universal primer binding site was introduced by template switching, and a unique molecular identifier was present in the final cDNA, enabling accurate counting of TCR cDNA molecules. First-strand cDNA for TCR alpha and beta chains was synthesized from specific primers in the conserved constant-segment region. To control for contamination, each cDNA library was double barcoded with a SMART-Mk sample barcode plus Illumina barcodes. TruSeq adapter sequences and Illumina sample barcodes were added in two successive PCR steps. The TCR alpha and beta cDNA libraries were sequenced on the Illumina HiSeq platform using custom primers. Per the source publication's procedure: MiGEC processed the raw reads to extract unique molecular identifiers, while MiXCR was used to determine the CDR3 positions. Recombination models were inferred per individual with the repgenHMM and IGoR tools using an EM algorithm. The analysis of shared clonotypes was done with the tcR package in R, with sharing normalized by the product of cloneset sizes. To study raw recombination without the effects of thymic and clonal selection, out-of-frame nonproductive sequences were analyzed. TCRdb handled the public reads itself, with Q25 trimming in fastp and clone calling in MiXCR, and kept productive beta chains. Under each unique CDR3 protein, matching rows form one entry showing the most common genes and DNA. V and J calls and clone size were set by TCRdb, not the authors. The sample yields around 480,000 distinct CDR3 sequences; 13% to 15% were counted once. Of the sample, approximately 0.52% falls within the top ten clones.

Every donor was a healthy Caucasian. The twin cohort comprised three pairs of female monozygotic twins, all aged roughly 18 to 30 years. Positive isolation kits from Invitrogen were used to isolate CD4+ and CD8+ T cell populations. These same records also appear under a second study, on yellow fever vaccine responses in identical twins. As the second paper documents: According to the authors, the vaccine-induced T cell response in identical twins seemed to be partly convergent and partly specific to each individual. Focusing on identical twins, the study followed the T cell clones that responded to the vaccine, and did so with precision.

Sequenced: CD4+ T cells sorted from blood. The rearrangement joined TRBV12-3 or TRBV12-4 to TRBJ2-5; TRBD1 aligns with 9 central bases. The TCR sequence derives from a young woman in good health. The DNA sequence is given as TGTGCCAGCAGTCCGGACAGGGGCGGGACCCAGTACTTC. This encodes CASSPDRGGTQYF.